A single sample is the source of the 25 T cell receptor beta chains below, sequenced in a study of blood T cell repertoires in COVID-19. Using immunoSEQ multiplex PCR, the repertoire was profiled, and TCRdb retains in-frame clones only, with some absent. The repertoire holds a few hundred thousand clones, with about 80% as singletons. The specimen sequenced was peripheral blood. These receptors all come from a human donor in a cohort sampled during active COVID-19.

The J gene is TRBJ2-7, the V gene TRBV6-6, with TRBD1 identical over 7 bases. The CDR3 covers 14 residues. The V gene's germline CDR1 is MNHNY and CDR2 SVGAGI (reference sequence). Trimming took 5 bases from V and 3 from J; bases not matched to a gene: 7. CDR3 nucleotides: TGTGCCAGCAGTGACACAGGGGACCTCTACGAGCAGTACTTC. It translates to CASSDTGDLYEQYF.

The chain joins TRBV6-2 or TRBV6-3 to TRBJ2-7; 10 bases agree with TRBD2. This CDR3 spans 16 amino acids. Looked up from germline, CDR1 is MNHEY and CDR2 is SVGEGT. Losses at the gene ends were 4 bases for V and 3 bases for J; bases not matched to a gene: 9. The CDR3 loop reads CASSLAGGLRRYEQYF. The CDR3 DNA reads TGTGCCAGCAGTTTAGCGGGAGGTCTACGGCGCTACGAGCAGTACTTC.

V gene TRBV6-5 combines with J gene TRBJ1-3, with D maybe TRBD1 (6 bases). The CDR3 totals 15 residues. Germline V gene sequence: CDR1 MNHEY, CDR2 SVGAGI. V was trimmed by 6 bases and J by 2 bases, leaving 14 bases between them. The CDR3 nucleotides read TGTGCCAGCAGCCTAACAGGGACGGCTGGAAACACCATATATTTT. This gives the protein CASSLTGTAGNTIYF.

This clone was detected a few times. V and J are TRBV4-2 and TRBJ1-1, with a tentative D call TRBD1 (6 bases). CDR3 length: 15 residues. Deletions cut 1 base from V and 5 bases from J, with 14 bases between. Per germline, CDR1 LGHNA and CDR2 YNFKEQ. CDR3 nucleotide sequence: TGTGCCAGCAGCCAAGGGACAGCTGCAGGTACTGAAGCTTTCTTT. The encoded protein is CASSQGTAAGTEAFF.

The chain links TRBV19 to TRBJ2-4; a weak D match, TRBD1 (5 bases). The CDR3 sequence is 15 residues long. With 3 bases removed from V and 0 bases from J, the gap between germline ends came to 9 bases. Per the germline V gene, CDR1 is LNHDA and CDR2 is SQIVND (reference sequence). CDR3 region: CASSIQGTAKNIQYF. CDR3 DNA: TGTGCCAGTAGTATCCAGGGAACAGCCAAAAACATTCAGTACTTC.

The chain has TRBV5-1 and TRBJ1-2, with D perhaps matching TRBD1 (5 bases). Trimming pared 3 bases from V and 7 bases from J, leaving 13 bases between. Germline V gives CDR1 SGHRS, CDR2 YFSETQ. This CDR3 has 13 amino acids. CDR3 sequence (DNA): TGCGCCAGCAGCTCCCAGGGTGTGGGTGGCTACACCTTC. As protein: CASSSQGVGGYTF.

The chain employs TRBV15 and TRBJ2-1; 10 bases map to TRBD2. This CDR3 has 18 amino acids. Germline-derived CDR1 and CDR2 are LNHNV and YYDKDF (reference sequence). Trimming removed 1 base from V and 4 bases from J; junction bases left unmatched: 10. The CDR3 reads CATSRGILAGDKYNEQFF. The CDR3 DNA reads as TGTGCCACCAGCAGAGGGATCCTAGCGGGAGACAAGTACAATGAGCAGTTCTTC.

The genes are TRBV11-3 and TRBJ1-2; 9 bases align to TRBD1. Trimming at V came to 1 base and at J to 0 bases, leaving 3 bases not matched to a gene. CDR1 is SGHNT and CDR2 is YENEEA in the germline V gene. This CDR3 is built from 16 residues. This CDR3 reads CASSLATGGANYGYTF. Here the CDR3 DNA reads TGTGCCAGCAGCTTAGCGACAGGGGGGGCTAACTATGGCTACACCTTC.

In the case of this clone: A read error may produce the germline difference seen at one junction end. The chain carries TRBV3-1 (or the pseudogene TRBV3-2) and TRBJ1-6; weak D call: TRBD1 (5 bases). Germline V lookup: CDR1 LGHDT, CDR2 YNNKEL (reference sequence). This CDR3 comprises 14 residues. CDR3 in amino acids: CASSHRSTDSPFHF. CDR3 nucleotide sequence: TGTGCCAGCAGCCACCGCTCGACAGATTCACCCTTCCACTTT.

V gene TRBV7-3 combines with J gene TRBJ1-2; 8 nucleotides match TRBD1. The CDR3 length is 13 residues. Germline V CDR1 and CDR2: SGHTA, FQGTGA. Trimming at V came to 1 base and at J to 6 bases, leaving 1 base not matched to a gene. The CDR3 DNA reads as TGTGCCAGCAGCTTAAGCAGGGGGCATGGCTACACCTTC. This sequence encodes CASSLSRGHGYTF.

This clone was observed a single time. CDR3 bases: TGTGCCAGCAAGAACGGGGTTAACTATGGCTACACCTTC. Its translation is CASKNGVNYGYTF. The V call is TRBV28, the J call TRBJ1-2; D call uncertain. This CDR3 region has 13 residues. In germline, CDR1 is MDHEN, CDR2 SYDVKM. Trimming stripped 7 bases from V and 1 base from J, with 10 bases between.

The genes are TRBV3-1 (or the pseudogene TRBV3-2) and TRBJ1-3; D is possibly TRBD1 (5 bases). Germline lookup yields CDR1 LGHDT and CDR2 YNNKEL (reference sequence). Trimming pared 0 bases from V and 1 base from J, leaving 16 bases between. The CDR3 contains 18 residues. The CDR3 DNA sequence: TGTGCCAGCAGCCAAGAGGGCGCCAGGGTATATTCTGGAAACACCATATATTTT. Translated, it gives CASSQEGARVYSGNTIYF.

The rearrangement uses TRBV6-5 and TRBJ2-3; the D gene is possibly TRBD2 (5 bases). CDR3 size: 14 residues. The V end was cut by 5 bases, the J end by 0 bases, with 9 bases between. Per germline, CDR1 MNHEY and CDR2 SVGAGI. As DNA, the CDR3 is TGTGCCAGCAGTACCAGGACTAGCACAGATACGCAGTATTTT. This gives the protein CASSTRTSTDTQYF.

The chain uses TRBV7-9 and TRBJ2-1, with TRBD2 as a possible D gene (6 bases). V lost 4 bases and J lost 0, with 13 bases in between. Germline V gene lookup returns CDR1 SEHNR and CDR2 FQNEAQ (reference sequence). The CDR3 extends over 16 amino acids. The CDR3 nucleotides read TGTGCCAGCAGCTCACCGGGACTTCGCTCCTACAATGAGCAGTTCTTC. Translation: CASSSPGLRSYNEQFF.

The genes are TRBV6-5 and TRBJ2-2; perhaps TRBD2 as D (5 bases). This CDR3 is built from 13 residues. Trimming shortened V by 4 bases and J by 5 bases, and 8 bases separated the two germline ends. Germline CDR1 MNHEY, CDR2 SVGAGI. The chain's CDR3 is CASSLLETGELFF. The CDR3 region has the DNA TGTGCCAGCAGTTTACTAGAAACCGGGGAGCTGTTTTTT.

The chain couples TRBV7-9 to TRBJ2-3; no reliable D call. Between the trimmed V and J ends, which lost 5 bases and 6 bases, there was a span of 18 bases. The germline V gene encodes CDR1 SEHNR and CDR2 FQNEAQ (reference sequence). The CDR3 contains 15 residues. The chain's CDR3 is CASSVGSPLRDTQYF. In DNA, the CDR3 is TGTGCCAGCAGCGTCGGGTCACCTCTAAGGGATACGCAGTATTTT.

The chain joins TRBV7-6 to TRBJ1-3, with 8 bases that match TRBD1. Trimming removed 5 bases from V and 2 bases from J; junction bases left unmatched: 8. This CDR3 has 16 amino acids. Germline-derived CDR1 and CDR2 are SGHVS and FNYEAQ. The CDR3 protein is CASSLGQGHTGNTIYF. In nucleotides, the CDR3 is TGTGCCAGCAGCCTTGGACAGGGCCATACTGGAAACACCATATATTTT.

The genes are TRBV4-1 and TRBJ2-5; D might be TRBD2 (6 bases). Per germline, CDR1 MGHRA and CDR2 YSYEKL. The V end lost 2 bases, the J end lost 4 bases, and 14 bases lay between the germline ends. This CDR3 is 15 amino acids long. The CDR3 region is CASSQTGARVETQYF. The CDR3 DNA reads as TGCGCCAGCAGCCAAACGGGAGCCCGGGTAGAGACCCAGTACTTC.

V is TRBV5-4 and J is TRBJ1-4, with D maybe TRBD1 (5 bases). The V gene's germline CDR1 is SGHNT and CDR2 YYREEE (reference sequence). The germline V and J ends were trimmed by 4 bases and 5 bases, with 15 bases remaining between them. The CDR3 extends over 15 amino acids. The CDR3 nucleotides are TGTGCCAGCAGCCGGGGGACGGGCCCAAATGAAAAACTGTTTTTT. Residues: CASSRGTGPNEKLFF.

The CDR3 nucleotides read TGTGCCAACCCCCCCCTAGGCTCCTACAATGAGCAGTTCTTC. Residues: CANPPLGSYNEQFF. The V and J genes are TRBV5-8 and TRBJ2-1; no firm D call. V was shortened by 9 bases and J by 0 bases, with 13 bases between the two germline ends. Germline lookup yields CDR1 SGHTS and CDR2 YDEGEE. The CDR3 runs to 14 residues.

The chain is built from TRBV5-1 and TRBJ2-3; D perhaps matches TRBD2 (5 bases). This CDR3 has 14 amino acids. V gave up 5 bases and J gave up 2 bases, with 12 bases separating them. Germline V gene data show CDR1 as SGHRS and CDR2 as YFSETQ. The CDR3 DNA reads TGCGCCAGCAGGACGGGAAGTTCCACAGATACGCAGTATTTT. Translation: CASRTGSSTDTQYF.

The chain has TRBV6-2 or TRBV6-3 and TRBJ1-5, with D possibly TRBD1 on 5 matching bases. CDR1 MNHEY and CDR2 SVGEGT come from the germline V gene. This CDR3 is built from 13 residues. V was cut by 4 bases and J by 7 bases, with 11 bases left in between. CDR3 protein: CASSSANRQPQHF. CDR3 in DNA: TGTGCCAGCAGTTCCGCTAACAGGCAGCCCCAGCATTTT.

The chain uses TRBV4-2 and TRBJ2-7; unclear D gene. This CDR3 spans 13 amino acids. The ends were cut back, 1 base at V and 1 base at J, with 5 bases in the middle. Germline lookup yields CDR1 LGHNA and CDR2 YNFKEQ. This CDR3 is CASSQVSSYEQYF. CDR3 nucleotides: TGTGCCAGCAGCCAAGTGAGTTCCTACGAGCAGTACTTC.

The chain links TRBV4-3 to TRBJ2-1, with D possibly being TRBD1 (6 bases). CDR1 is LGHNA and CDR2 is YSLEER in the germline V gene. The CDR3 sequence is 16 residues long. V was trimmed by 1 base and J by 0 bases, leaving 10 bases between them. This CDR3 is CASSQGTASSYNEQFF. The CDR3 DNA sequence: TGCGCCAGCAGCCAAGGGACAGCGAGCTCCTACAATGAGCAGTTCTTC.

The V and J genes are TRBV6-1 and TRBJ1-4; 7 bases fit TRBD1. V was pared by 2 bases and J by 2 bases, with 8 bases of the junction left unmatched. The V gene's germline CDR1 is MNHNS and CDR2 SASEGT. CDR3 length equals 17 residues. The DNA for the CDR3 is TGTGCCAGCAGTGAAAGCGGGAGGGGGCGTACTAATGAAAAACTGTTTTTT. This encodes CASSESGRGRTNEKLFF.